Each of the 20 T cell receptor beta chains below was sequenced from the same sample in a study of cytomegalovirus exposure and HLA in healthy donors. A multiplex PCR was run with 60 Vbeta primers and 13 Jbeta primers. Using immunoSEQ multiplex PCR, the repertoire was profiled, and TCRdb retains in-frame clones only, with some absent. This sample has about 190,000 clones; about 81% occur once, and the top ten carry about 0.8%. Sequenced sample: PBMCs. These receptors were obtained from a woman aged 18-29 years in good health and CMV-seronegative.

This chain joins TRBV7-9 and TRBJ1-2; 7 bases line up with TRBD1. This CDR3 is 12 amino acids long. The junction had 5 bases not matched to a gene; V was cut back by 5 bases and J by 8 bases. The germline gives CDR1 SEHNR, CDR2 FQNEAQ (reference sequence). CDR3 amino acids: CASSPTGEGYTF. Here the CDR3 DNA reads TGTGCCAGCAGCCCAACAGGGGAGGGCTACACCTTC.

The V gene is TRBV13, the J gene TRBJ1-5, with D perhaps TRBD1 (6 bases). CDR1 and CDR2 (germline): PRHDT, FYEKMQ (reference sequence). The V and J ends lost 3 bases and 3 bases respectively, with 12 bases between them. The CDR3 has 15 residues. CDR3 sequence (DNA): TGTGCCAGCAGCTTGGGACAAGGGGACAATCAGCCCCAGCATTTT. Encoded protein: CASSLGQGDNQPQHF.

This chain uses TRBV18 with TRBJ1-1, with 10 bases identical to TRBD1. The germline CDR1 and CDR2 sequences are KGHSH and LQKENI. Unmatched junction bases numbered 2, after V lost 0 bases and J lost 4 bases. The CDR3 sequence is 15 residues long. The CDR3 DNA follows: TGTGCCAGCTCACCACCCGGACAGGGGGTCACTGAAGCTTTCTTT. It is translated as CASSPPGQGVTEAFF. The full variable domain, its missing parts supplied by reference TRBV18 and TRBJ1-1, is NAGVMQNPRHLVRRRGQEARLRCSPMKGHSHVYWYRQLPEEGLKFMVYLQKENIIDESGMPKERFSAEFPKEGPSILRIQQVVRGDSAAYFCASSPPGQGVTEAFFGQGTRLTVV.

The V call is TRBV4-2, the J call TRBJ1-2; a weak D match, TRBD1 (5 bases). The CDR3 runs 15 residues. Germline V lookup: CDR1 LGHNA, CDR2 YNFKEQ. Trimming cost V 1 base and J 6 bases, with 15 bases left between them. CDR3 DNA sequence: TGTGCCAGCAGCCAAGGGGGCGCTCGTTACGATGGCTACACCTTC. This translates into CASSQGGARYDGYTF.

This clone showed up just once. The chain couples TRBV6-1 to TRBJ1-2; 10 bases map to TRBD1. CDR3 length: 15 residues. The germline V gene encodes CDR1 MNHNS and CDR2 SASEGT. The trim removed 10 bases at V and 5 bases at J, leaving 13 bases unmatched. This chain's CDR3 is CATVPGQGPGYGYTF. The CDR3 DNA follows: TGTGCCACCGTCCCGGGACAGGGGCCGGGGTATGGCTACACCTTC.

The J gene is TRBJ2-3, the V gene TRBV10-3, with 11 positions matching TRBD2. After removal of 6 bases from V and 7 bases from J, the junction contained 12 bases not matched to a gene. The germline V gene has CDR1 ENHRY and CDR2 SYGVKD. The CDR3 has 16 amino acids. The CDR3 DNA reads as TGTGCCATCAGGGAAGTAGCGGGAGGGCTCCCACATACGCAGTATTTT. Translating gives CAIREVAGGLPHTQYF.

This rearrangement joins TRBV6-5 to TRBJ1-1; 9 positions agree with TRBD1. The V gene end was trimmed by 5 bases and the J gene end by 3 bases; junction bases not matched to a gene: 4. CDR1 is MNHEY and CDR2 is SVGAGI in the germline V gene. This CDR3 comprises 14 residues. The CDR3 DNA sequence: TGTGCCAGCAGTGTACAGGGGGCTTACACTGAAGCTTTCTTT. Translation: CASSVQGAYTEAFF.

This clone occurred a few times. The chain uses TRBV28 and TRBJ2-3; 8 positions agree with TRBD1. The germline CDR1 and CDR2 sequences are MDHEN and SYDVKM. V was clipped by 6 bases and J by 8 bases; unmatched bases: 10. CDR3 size: 14 residues. CDR3 residues: CASRTGQETGTQYF. CDR3 in DNA: TGTGCCAGCAGAACGGGACAGGAGACCGGTACGCAGTATTTT.

V gene TRBV18 combines with J gene TRBJ2-5; TRBD2 agrees at 12 bases. J was trimmed by 5 bases and V by 3 bases; bases with no gene match: 4. CDR1 is KGHSH and CDR2 is LQKENI in the germline V gene. This CDR3 is 15 amino acids long. The CDR3 is CASSPGLAGRETQYF. CDR3 bases: TGTGCCAGCTCACCCGGACTAGCGGGGCGGGAGACCCAGTACTTC.

The J gene is TRBJ2-5, the V gene TRBV5-8, with D maybe TRBD2 (7 bases). The CDR3 is 18 residues long. Germline-derived CDR1 and CDR2 are SGHTS and YDEGEE. V gave up 1 base and J gave up 2 bases, with 21 bases separating them. The DNA for the CDR3 is TGTGCCAGCAGCTTGAAAATCGGGGGGCCTAGATCACAAGAGACCCAGTACTTC. Its translation: CASSLKIGGPRSQETQYF.

This chain connects TRBV5-1 to TRBJ2-1; tentative D call: TRBD1 (5 bases). The CDR3 runs to 15 residues. Trimming left V 0 bases short and J 4 bases short, with 11 bases between. Germline V gene sequence: CDR1 SGHRS, CDR2 YFSETQ. The CDR3 loop reads CASSLASGQYNEQFF. CDR3 nucleotides: TGCGCCAGCAGCTTGGCCTCCGGACAATACAATGAGCAGTTCTTC.

The gene calls are TRBV4-1 and TRBJ2-3; 7 positions match TRBD1. CDR3 length: 17 amino acids. Germline values: CDR1 MGHRA, CDR2 YSYEKL. Losses at the gene ends were 0 bases for V and 8 bases for J; bases not matched to a gene: 14. This CDR3 reads CASSQDPRQGGWGTQYF. The CDR3 nucleotides read TGCGCCAGCAGCCAAGATCCGCGACAGGGTGGATGGGGTACGCAGTATTTT.

This clone showed up just a few times. J is TRBJ1-4 and V is TRBV28; 9 bases fit TRBD1. The CDR3 is made up of 17 amino acids. The ends lost 4 bases at V and 1 base at J; junction bases unmatched: 7. Germline-derived CDR1 and CDR2 are MDHEN and SYDVKM. The CDR3 protein is CASSSWTGVGTNEKLFF. CDR3 bases: TGTGCCAGCAGTTCGTGGACAGGGGTGGGAACTAATGAAAAACTGTTTTTT.

This clone was found a few times. V is TRBV6-6 and J is TRBJ2-7; D possibly corresponds to TRBD1 (6 bases). Germline lookup yields CDR1 MNHNY and CDR2 SVGAGI (reference sequence). The CDR3 length is 14 residues. Trimming removed 1 base from V and 5 bases from J, with 12 bases in between. CDR3 DNA: TGTGCCAGCAGTTACTTCGGGACATTGAACGAGCAGTACTTC. Amino acid sequence: CASSYFGTLNEQYF.

J is TRBJ1-1 and V is TRBV2, with a tentative D call TRBD1 (6 bases). V was shortened by 4 bases and J by 8 bases, with 14 bases between the two germline ends. There are 13 residues in the CDR3. Looked up from germline, CDR1 is SNHLY and CDR2 is FYNNEI. The DNA of the CDR3 is TGTGCCAGCAGTGGCCCAGGGGCACAGGAAGCTTTCTTT. It is translated as CASSGPGAQEAFF.

As for this clone: The same CDR3 also results from other DNA sequences found in this sample. The V gene is TRBV18, the J gene TRBJ2-5; a possible D gene is TRBD2 (6 bases). Germline V gene sequence: CDR1 KGHSH, CDR2 LQKENI. V lost 4 bases and J 1 base, leaving 7 bases between the germline ends. The CDR3 covers 13 residues. The CDR3 spells CASSRGVQETQYF. The DNA of the CDR3 is TGTGCCAGCTCACGGGGGGTCCAAGAGACCCAGTACTTC.

The rearrangement uses TRBV6-5 and TRBJ1-1; no clear D. Trimming removed 0 bases at V and 8 bases at J, with 10 bases between. Germline V gives CDR1 MNHEY, CDR2 SVGAGI. The CDR3 has 13 residues. The CDR3 DNA is TGTGCCAGCAGTTACTCGAATCTTGCGGAAGCTTTCTTT. Its protein product is CASSYSNLAEAFF.

The rearrangement links TRBV15 to TRBJ2-5; tentatively, D is TRBD1 (5 bases). Germline V gene data show CDR1 as LNHNV and CDR2 as YYDKDF (reference sequence). This CDR3 is 13 amino acids long. V was pared by 2 bases and J by 2 bases, with 6 bases between. CDR3 protein: CATSRRQQETQYF. CDR3 DNA sequence: TGTGCCACCAGCAGAAGACAGCAAGAGACCCAGTACTTC.

This clone was detected only once. This CDR3 reads CASSLGGSGIYEQYF. CDR3 DNA: TGCGCCAGCAGCTTGGGAGGTAGCGGAATCTACGAGCAGTACTTC. The chain is built from TRBV5-1 and TRBJ2-7; a possible D gene is TRBD2 (6 bases). In germline, CDR1 is SGHRS, CDR2 YFSETQ. The CDR3 is made up of 15 amino acids. V lost 0 bases, J lost 3 bases, and 13 bases lay in between.

This clone was seen only a few times. This chain joins TRBV19 and TRBJ2-1; 7 bases line up with TRBD1. Germline V CDR1 and CDR2: LNHDA, SQIVND (reference sequence). The CDR3 has 16 amino acids. V was pared by 1 base and J by 2 bases, with 5 bases of the junction left unmatched. The CDR3, as DNA: TGTGCCAGTAGTATAGGGGGGACAGTTACCTACAATGAGCAGTTCTTC. Protein sequence: CASSIGGTVTYNEQFF.